The 14 T cell receptor beta chains reported below all come from one sample, sequenced in a study of blood T cell repertoires in COVID-19. Assay: immunoSEQ multiplex PCR; the TCRdb copy retains only in-frame clones and omits some. Among about 220,000 clones listed, around 84% were seen once. The specimen was peripheral blood. The source is a young man with active or convalescent COVID-19.

The chain joins TRBV6-5 to TRBJ1-1; 8 bases are a match to TRBD1. There are 12 residues in the CDR3. CDR1 and CDR2 (germline): MNHEY, SVGAGI. With 6 bases clipped from V and 11 bases from J, the junction kept 8 bases outside the gene matches. This CDR3 is CASRDRAWRAFF. The CDR3 region has the DNA TGTGCCAGCAGGGACAGGGCCTGGAGGGCTTTCTTT.

The gene calls are TRBV2 and TRBJ2-7, with 11 bases aligning to TRBD1. J gave up 7 bases and V 0 bases, and 5 bases lay outside the gene matches. From germline, CDR1 is SNHLY and CDR2 FYNNEI. The CDR3 contains 15 residues. This CDR3 is CASSEAGQGAIEQYF. In nucleotides, the CDR3 is TGTGCCAGCAGTGAAGCCGGACAGGGGGCGATTGAGCAGTACTTC.

The gene calls are TRBV19 and TRBJ1-2; D call uncertain. CDR1 and CDR2 from the germline V gene are LNHDA and SQIVND (reference sequence). The CDR3 sequence is 12 residues long. Trimming took 4 bases from V and 8 from J, leaving 11 bases between them. The CDR3 here is CASSTGGRGYTF. For the CDR3, the DNA is TGTGCCAGTAGTACAGGAGGGCGAGGCTACACCTTC.

The chain is built from TRBV11-3 and TRBJ2-5, with 10 bases identical to TRBD1. Germline CDR1 and CDR2: SGHNT and YENEEA. The CDR3 length is 15 residues. V trimming: 3 bases; J trimming: 1 base; junction bases outside the gene matches: 2. For the CDR3, the DNA is TGTGCCAGCAGCTTCGGGACAGGGGCCCAAGAGACCCAGTACTTC. Protein sequence: CASSFGTGAQETQYF.

This clone was observed once. The J gene is TRBJ2-3, the V gene TRBV27, with D possibly matching TRBD1 (6 bases). Germline V gene lookup returns CDR1 MNHEY and CDR2 SMNVEV (reference sequence). The ends were cut back, 2 bases at V and 6 bases at J, with 18 bases in the middle. The length of the CDR3 is 16 residues. The CDR3 DNA is TGTGCCAGCAGTTTACGGGCAGGGGAGATGCCGGATACGCAGTATTTT. Translated: CASSLRAGEMPDTQYF.

The rearrangement links TRBV4-3 to TRBJ2-3, with 9 bases aligning to TRBD2. CDR1 and CDR2 (germline): LGHNA, YSLEER. CDR3 size: 17 residues. The V segment lost 0 bases and the J segment 2 bases; nucleotides outside the gene matches: 6. The CDR3 reads CASSQERAGGLTDTQYF. The CDR3 DNA sequence: TGCGCCAGCAGCCAAGAGCGAGCGGGGGGCCTCACAGATACGCAGTATTTT.

The chain employs TRBV6-1 and TRBJ1-1; D might be TRBD1 (5 bases). V lost 1 base to trimming and J lost 0 bases, with 9 bases between them. CDR1 MNHNS and CDR2 SASEGT come from the germline V gene. The CDR3 contains 15 residues. Written as DNA, the CDR3 is TGTGCCAGCAGTGAAGTTTACAGGCTGAACACTGAAGCTTTCTTT. Residues: CASSEVYRLNTEAFF.

The gene calls are TRBV9 and TRBJ2-7, with 8 bases aligning to TRBD1. V dropped 0 bases and J dropped 4; count of bases not matched to a gene: 6. Germline-derived CDR1 and CDR2 are SGDLS and YYNGEE. The CDR3 has 15 amino acids. The CDR3 protein is CASSVGSQGAYEQYF. In DNA form, the CDR3 reads TGTGCCAGCAGCGTAGGGAGCCAGGGGGCTTACGAGCAGTACTTC.

This clone was picked up a small number of times. This CDR3 is CASGPGEGDTF. CDR3 bases: TGTGCCAGCGGCCCTGGAGAGGGGGACACCTTC. The J gene is TRBJ1-2, the V gene TRBV12-3 or TRBV12-4, with D possibly being TRBD1 (6 bases). V shed 8 bases and J shed 12 bases, with 16 bases lying between them. The CDR3 is 11 residues long.

CDR3 DNA sequence: TGCGCCAGCACCGGGATTTTGGTGGCCAAAAACATTCAGTACTTC. It specifies CASTGILVAKNIQYF. The chain employs TRBV23-1 and TRBJ2-4, with D perhaps TRBD2 (5 bases). TRBV23-1 is placed among ORFs of uncertain function. The CDR3 loop spans 15 amino acids. The ends were cut back, 7 bases at V and 1 base at J, with 14 bases in the middle.

CDR3 residues: CARSFGGTGEQYF. The CDR3 nucleotides are TGTGCCAGAAGCTTCGGAGGGACTGGCGAGCAGTACTTC. This rearrangement joins TRBV5-3 to TRBJ2-7; D is possibly TRBD2 (6 bases). TRBV5-3 is annotated as an ORF whose role is uncertain. The CDR3 runs to 13 residues. The V end was cut by 2 bases, the J end by 6 bases, with 12 bases between.

The CDR3 DNA reads TGCGCCAGCAGCGGGGGGGGCCAAGACAATGAGCAGTTCTTC. Protein product: CASSGGGQDNEQFF. The V call is TRBV10-1, the J call TRBJ2-1; 8 positions match TRBD2. CDR1 and CDR2 from the germline V gene are WNHNN and SYGVQD (reference sequence). There are 14 residues in the CDR3. The V gene end was trimmed by 6 bases and the J gene end by 5 bases; junction bases not matched to a gene: 6.

The J gene is TRBJ2-3, the V gene TRBV7-2, with D unclear. Looked up from germline, CDR1 is SGHTA and CDR2 is FQGNSA. The CDR3 spans 12 residues. V was shortened by 5 bases and J by 2 bases, with 5 bases between the two germline ends. The CDR3 is CASSPYTDTQYF. The CDR3, as DNA: TGTGCCAGCAGCCCCTACACAGATACGCAGTATTTT.

V and J are TRBV7-9 and TRBJ2-3; 7 nucleotides line up with TRBD1. The V gene's germline CDR1 is SEHNR and CDR2 FQNEAQ (reference sequence). The CDR3 loop spans 13 amino acids. With V trimmed by 8 bases and J by 2 bases, 4 bases remained unmatched. CDR3 sequence (DNA): TGTGCCAGCTTGGACAGGTACACAGATACGCAGTATTTT. Its translation: CASLDRYTDTQYF.